The rows below give T cell receptor beta chains drawn from one sample of a study of shared clonotypes between healthy human individuals. TCRdb keeps only in-frame clones here, not all; method: immunoSEQ multiplex PCR. The sample carries 700,000 or so clones, 72% recorded once. Input material: memory CD4+ T cells sorted from blood. The source of these receptors is a woman in her twenties or thirties in good health. The CDR3 runs from the conserved cysteine through the conserved F or W. The order of the fields is D gene, CDR3 length, V gene, clone size, J gene, CDR3 protein, CDR3 DNA. A D gene is named only where the DNA matches it firmly. The listing skips clone size in some rows; elsewhere it reads once, few, many or a size class.

D gene: TRBD2; CDR3 length: 14; V gene: TRBV30; clone size: NA; J gene: TRBJ2-1; CDR3 protein: CAWGGGGRLDEQFF; CDR3 DNA: TGTGCCTGGGGCGGAGGCGGGAGGTTGGATGAGCAGTTCTTC
D gene: NA; CDR3 length: 14; V gene: TRBV6-6; clone size: few; J gene: TRBJ2-5; CDR3 protein: CASRPGASLETQYF; CDR3 DNA: TGTGCCAGCAGACCCGGGGCTAGCCTAGAGACCCAGTACTTC
D gene: NA; CDR3 length: 13; V gene: TRBV18; clone size: many; J gene: TRBJ2-3; CDR3 protein: CASSPPQQDTQYF; CDR3 DNA: TGTGCCAGCTCACCTCCTCAACAAGATACGCAGTATTTT
D gene: TRBD2; CDR3 length: 16; V gene: TRBV5-1; clone size: NA; J gene: TRBJ2-3; CDR3 protein: CASSQATSGIADTQYF; CDR3 DNA: TGCGCCAGCAGCCAGGCAACTAGCGGGATTGCAGATACGCAGTATTTT
D gene: NA; CDR3 length: 15; V gene: TRBV2; clone size: NA; J gene: TRBJ2-1; CDR3 protein: CASSESGLSYNEQFF; CDR3 DNA: TGTGCCAGCAGTGAAAGCGGTTTGTCCTACAATGAGCAGTTCTTC
D gene: TRBD1; CDR3 length: 14; V gene: TRBV5-1; clone size: NA; J gene: TRBJ2-4; CDR3 protein: CASSQGAAKNIQYF; CDR3 DNA: TGCGCCAGCAGCCAGGGGGCTGCCAAAAACATTCAGTACTTC
D gene: NA; CDR3 length: 16; V gene: TRBV28; clone size: once; J gene: TRBJ2-7; CDR3 protein: CASTKLERTSYYEQYF; CDR3 DNA: TGTGCCAGCACAAAGCTGGAACGCACTAGCTACTACGAGCAGTACTTC
D gene: NA; CDR3 length: 18; V gene: TRBV6-4; clone size: NA; J gene: TRBJ2-2; CDR3 protein: CASSDSELGGDYGGELFF; CDR3 DNA: TGTGCCAGCAGTGACTCTGAGCTTGGAGGGGATTACGGCGGGGAGCTGTTTTTT
D gene: TRBD1; CDR3 length: 15; V gene: TRBV12-5; clone size: NA; J gene: TRBJ1-2; CDR3 protein: CASGWAGQTMGGYTF; CDR3 DNA: TGTGCTAGTGGTTGGGCGGGACAGACCATGGGCGGCTACACCTTC
D gene: TRBD2; CDR3 length: 15; V gene: TRBV10-3; clone size: many; J gene: TRBJ2-3; CDR3 protein: CAISEGTSATDTQYF; CDR3 DNA: TGTGCCATCAGTGAGGGGACTAGCGCTACAGATACGCAGTATTTT
D gene: NA; CDR3 length: 14; V gene: TRBV19; clone size: NA; J gene: TRBJ2-7; CDR3 protein: CASSIAVGVYEQYF; CDR3 DNA: TGTGCCAGTAGTATAGCGGTGGGAGTCTACGAGCAGTACTTC
D gene: NA; CDR3 length: 13; V gene: TRBV7-3; clone size: many; J gene: TRBJ1-1; CDR3 protein: CASSLQRDTEAFF; CDR3 DNA: TGTGCCAGCAGCTTGCAAAGGGACACTGAAGCTTTCTTT
D gene: TRBD1; CDR3 length: 12; V gene: TRBV7-9; clone size: NA; J gene: TRBJ2-7; CDR3 protein: CASSSTGAPQYF; CDR3 DNA: TGTGCCAGCAGCTCAACAGGGGCCCCGCAGTACTTC
D gene: NA; CDR3 length: 14; V gene: TRBV28; clone size: NA; J gene: TRBJ1-5; CDR3 protein: CASSPPGFNQPQHF; CDR3 DNA: TGTGCCAGCAGCCCACCGGGTTTTAATCAGCCCCAGCATTTT
D gene: NA; CDR3 length: 14; V gene: TRBV28; clone size: NA; J gene: TRBJ1-5; CDR3 protein: CASNPGGSNQPQHF; CDR3 DNA: TGTGCCAGCAACCCGGGGGGGAGCAATCAGCCCCAGCATTTT
D gene: TRBD2; CDR3 length: 15; V gene: TRBV2; clone size: NA; J gene: TRBJ2-1; CDR3 protein: CASSEERGPYNEQFF; CDR3 DNA: TGTGCCAGCAGTGAAGAGCGGGGTCCCTACAATGAGCAGTTCTTC
D gene: NA; CDR3 length: 13; V gene: TRBV7-9; clone size: once; J gene: TRBJ2-5; CDR3 protein: CATSVSPEQTQYF; CDR3 DNA: TGTGCCACCTCGGTCTCCCCTGAGCAGACCCAGTACTTC
D gene: TRBD1; CDR3 length: 15; V gene: TRBV28; clone size: few; J gene: TRBJ2-1; CDR3 protein: CASSPGQGARNEQFF; CDR3 DNA: TGTGCCAGCAGTCCGGGACAGGGGGCCCGCAATGAGCAGTTCTTC
D gene: NA; CDR3 length: 14; V gene: TRBV6-1; clone size: NA; J gene: TRBJ1-2; CDR3 protein: CASSEPGTVNGYTF; CDR3 DNA: TGTGCCAGCAGTGAACCGGGGACCGTTAATGGCTACACCTTC
D gene: TRBD2; CDR3 length: 13; V gene: TRBV5-1; clone size: NA; J gene: TRBJ2-7; CDR3 protein: CASSLAGGPEQYF; CDR3 DNA: TGCGCCAGCAGCTTGGCGGGAGGGCCCGAGCAGTACTTC
D gene: NA; CDR3 length: 15; V gene: TRBV4-1; clone size: NA; J gene: TRBJ2-7; CDR3 protein: CASSLRGPTYYEQYF; CDR3 DNA: TGCGCCAGCAGCCTTCGAGGTCCTACTTACTACGAGCAGTACTTC